This T cell receptor beta chain was identified in a study of control samples from healthy donors and cancer patients. Trimming left V 4 bases short and J 2 bases short, with 9 bases between. The length of the CDR3 is 14 residues. Germline CDR1 reads LNHNV; CDR2 reads YYDKDF (reference sequence). Only in-frame clones appear in the TCRdb table, and some are missing; sequencing was by immunoSEQ multiplex PCR. This sample has about 110,000 clones, with roughly 88% found just once. The sequence was collected from a woman between 55 and 75 years old with lung cancer. Sequencing was performed on PBMCs. The V gene is TRBV15, the J gene TRBJ2-1; D is ambiguous. The CDR3 reads CATSTSTPYNEQFF. DNA of the CDR3: TGTGCCACCAGCACCTCCACTCCCTACAATGAGCAGTTCTTC.